This T cell receptor beta chain was identified in a study of blood T cell repertoires in COVID-19. About the research overall: The analysed material was cDNA or gDNA that came from T cells, B-cell-depleted T cells, or PBMCs.

V lost 3 bases and J lost 9; bases outside the gene matches: 6. The length of the CDR3 is 14 residues. CDR1 is SGHRS, CDR2 YFSETQ, per germline. The protocol was immunoSEQ multiplex PCR, while the TCRdb copy is restricted to in-frame clones and leaves out a portion. Of some 160,000 clones in the sample, about 80% were seen once. The sequence derives from a woman aged 60-75 years who had recovered from COVID-19. Sequencing was performed on PBMCs or T cells enriched from blood (not recorded which). The J gene is TRBJ1-1, the V gene TRBV5-1; 12 nucleotides line up with TRBD1. Written as DNA, the CDR3 is TGCGCCAGCAGCTCCCCGGGACAGGGGGCTAAAGCTTTCTTT. The encoded protein is CASSSPGQGAKAFF. Supplemented by reference TRBV5-1 and TRBJ1-1, the full variable domain reads KAGVTQTPRYLIKTRGQQVTLSCSPISGHRSVSWYQQTPGQGLQFLFEYFSETQRNKGNFPGRFSGRQFSNSRSEMNVSTLELGDSALYLCASSSPGQGAKAFFGQGTRLTVV.